The 3 T cell receptor beta chains below were found in one sample sequenced in a study of cytomegalovirus exposure and HLA in healthy donors listed by TCRdb under 2017. Library method: the immunoSEQ multiplex PCR assay. A mixture of 60 forward primers for TCR Vbeta segments and 13 reverse primers for TCR Jbeta segments was used in the multiplex PCR. The clones in this table, taken by TCRdb from immuneACCESS, are in-frame only. Not every clone is retained; where verified, under half of the shortfall comes from an unresolved V gene, and the cause of the rest is unknown. This sample's table contains about 140,000 clones. The ten largest clones represent 2% to 3% of the sample. The sample was PBMCs. The receptors shown here come from a man aged 40-55 years in good health and CMV-seronegative.

The chain joins TRBV7-2 to TRBJ1-2; no firm D call. This CDR3 comprises 13 residues. V lost 5 bases and J lost 0, with 7 bases in between. Germline-derived CDR1 and CDR2 are SGHTA and FQGNSA. The CDR3 bases are TGTGCCAGCAGCACACTAACTAACTATGGCTACACCTTC. This encodes CASSTLTNYGYTF.

CDR3 nucleotides: TGTGCCAGCAGTACAGGGATTTTTAATTCACCCCTCCACTTT. This gives the protein CASSTGIFNSPLHF. The chain has TRBV6-5 and TRBJ1-6; weak D call: TRBD1 (6 bases). Trimming left V 5 bases short and J 6 bases short, with 11 bases between. Looked up from germline, CDR1 is MNHEY and CDR2 is SVGAGI. This CDR3 spans 14 amino acids.

The rearrangement uses TRBV10-3 and TRBJ1-2, with D tentatively TRBD1 (5 bases). This CDR3 comprises 15 residues. The germline CDR1 and CDR2 sequences are ENHRY and SYGVKD. The ends were cut back, 0 bases at V and 3 bases at J, with 11 bases in the middle. The CDR3 here is CAISESTQGYYGYTF. DNA for the CDR3: TGTGCCATCAGTGAGTCGACGCAGGGATACTATGGCTACACCTTC.